These T cell receptor beta chains were read from a single sample in a study of cytomegalovirus exposure and HLA in healthy donors. Data came from immunoSEQ multiplex PCR; TCRdb stores just in-frame clones and leaves some out. The table lists some 120,000 clones, about 8.6% of them singletons. The sequencing input was PBMCs. The receptor set was obtained from a woman between 35 and 50 years old in good health and CMV-seropositive. The CDR3 runs from the conserved cysteine through the conserved F or W. Each record gives: V gene, clone size, D gene, J gene, CDR3 protein, CDR3 DNA. D genes are given only for firm matches. Clone sizes are given selectively: once, few, many, or a class where the clone is expanded.

TRBV7-3	few	TRBD1	TRBJ2-1	CASSLSFGTDTNEQFF	TGTGCCAGCAGCTTAAGCTTCGGGACAGACACCAATGAGCAGTTCTTC
TRBV21-1	few	-	TRBJ2-7	CASPGGGLYEQYF	TGTGCCAGCCCAGGGGGCGGCCTTTACGAGCAGTACTTC
TRBV5-1	few	TRBD1	TRBJ2-7	CASHPGRTGVEEQYF	TGCGCCAGCCATCCCGGACGGACAGGGGTGGAAGAGCAGTACTTC
TRBV5-8	-	TRBD1	TRBJ1-4	CASSVEGARSEKLFF	TGTGCCAGCAGCGTAGAGGGGGCGAGGAGTGAAAAACTGTTTTTT
TRBV7-9	-	TRBD1	TRBJ2-7	CASSLGQGGSYEQYF	TGTGCCAGCAGCTTGGGACAGGGTGGCTCCTACGAGCAGTACTTC
TRBV2	few	TRBD1	TRBJ1-5	CASSDGTGFSYSNQPQHF	TGTGCCAGCAGTGACGGGACAGGCTTCTCTTATAGCAATCAGCCCCAGCATTTT
TRBV10-3	few	TRBD1	TRBJ1-2	CAISEGDRIPTNYGYTF	TGTGCCATCAGTGAAGGGGACAGGATCCCGACTAACTATGGCTACACCTTC
TRBV5-1	few	-	TRBJ2-1	CASSLDPGSSYNEQFF	TGCGCCAGCAGCTTGGATCCGGGGAGCTCCTACAATGAGCAGTTCTTC
TRBV5-6	-	-	TRBJ2-3	CASSPAGRSTDTQYF	TGTGCCAGCAGCCCGGCGGGCAGGAGCACAGATACGCAGTATTTT
TRBV7-9	-	TRBD2	TRBJ2-1	CASSLARLAGGSSYNEQFF	TGTGCCAGCAGCTTAGCGCGGCTAGCGGGGGGGAGCTCCTACAATGAGCAGTTCTTC
TRBV6-5	-	-	TRBJ1-5	CASSYSPGGSEQPQHF	TGTGCCAGCAGTTACTCGCCCGGGGGAAGTGAGCAGCCCCAGCATTTT